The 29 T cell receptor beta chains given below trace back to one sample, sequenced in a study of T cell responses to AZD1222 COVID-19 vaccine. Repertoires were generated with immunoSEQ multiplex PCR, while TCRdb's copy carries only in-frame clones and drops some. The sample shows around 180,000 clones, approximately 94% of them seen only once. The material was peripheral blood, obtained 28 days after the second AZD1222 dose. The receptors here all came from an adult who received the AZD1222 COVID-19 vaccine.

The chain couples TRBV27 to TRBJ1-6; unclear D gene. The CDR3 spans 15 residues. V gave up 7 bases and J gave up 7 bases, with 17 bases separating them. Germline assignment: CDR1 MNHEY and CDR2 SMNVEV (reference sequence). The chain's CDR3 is CASKIRPDGNSPLHF. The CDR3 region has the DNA TGTGCCAGCAAAATACGGCCAGACGGAAATTCACCCCTCCACTTT.

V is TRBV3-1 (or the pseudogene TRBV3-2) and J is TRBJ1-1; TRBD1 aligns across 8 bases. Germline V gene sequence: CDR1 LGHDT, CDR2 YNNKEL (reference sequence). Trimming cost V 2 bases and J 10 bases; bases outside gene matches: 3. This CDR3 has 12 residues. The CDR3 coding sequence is TGTGCCAGCAGCCAACGACAGGGGAGAGCTTTCTTT. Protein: CASSQRQGRAFF.

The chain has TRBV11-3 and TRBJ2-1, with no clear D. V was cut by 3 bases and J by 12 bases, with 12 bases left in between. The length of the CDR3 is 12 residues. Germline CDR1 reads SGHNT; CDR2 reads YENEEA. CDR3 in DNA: TGTGCCAGCAGCTTGAGACTCGCCAGGCAGTTCTTC. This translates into CASSLRLARQFF.

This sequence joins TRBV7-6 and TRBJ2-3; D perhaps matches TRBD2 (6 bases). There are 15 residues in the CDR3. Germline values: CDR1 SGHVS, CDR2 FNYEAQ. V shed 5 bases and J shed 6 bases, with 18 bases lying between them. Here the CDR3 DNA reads TGTGCCAGCAGCGCGGAACTAGCAACGACGGATACGCAGTATTTT. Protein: CASSAELATTDTQYF.

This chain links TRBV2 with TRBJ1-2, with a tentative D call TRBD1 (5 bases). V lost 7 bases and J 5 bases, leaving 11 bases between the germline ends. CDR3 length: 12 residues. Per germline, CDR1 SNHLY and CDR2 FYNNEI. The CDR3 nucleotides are TGTGCCAGCAAAGAGACAGCGTATGGCTACACCTTC. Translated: CASKETAYGYTF.

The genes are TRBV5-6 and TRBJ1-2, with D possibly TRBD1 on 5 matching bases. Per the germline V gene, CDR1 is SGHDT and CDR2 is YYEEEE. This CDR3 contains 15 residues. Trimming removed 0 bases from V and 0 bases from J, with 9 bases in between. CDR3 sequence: CASSLAGGANYGYTF. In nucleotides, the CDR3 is TGTGCCAGCAGCTTGGCGGGGGGAGCTAACTATGGCTACACCTTC. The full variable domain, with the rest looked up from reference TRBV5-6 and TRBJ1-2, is DAGVTQSPTHLIKTRGQQVTLRCSPKSGHDTVSWYQQALGQGPQFIFQYYEEEERQRGNFPDRFSGHQFPNYSSELNVNALLLGDSALYLCASSLAGGANYGYTFGSGTRLTVV.

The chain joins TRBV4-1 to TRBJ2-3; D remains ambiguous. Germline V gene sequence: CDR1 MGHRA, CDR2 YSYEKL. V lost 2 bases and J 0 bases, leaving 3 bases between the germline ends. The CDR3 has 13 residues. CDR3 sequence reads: CASSQISTDTQYF. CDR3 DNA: TGCGCCAGCAGCCAAATTAGCACAGATACGCAGTATTTT.

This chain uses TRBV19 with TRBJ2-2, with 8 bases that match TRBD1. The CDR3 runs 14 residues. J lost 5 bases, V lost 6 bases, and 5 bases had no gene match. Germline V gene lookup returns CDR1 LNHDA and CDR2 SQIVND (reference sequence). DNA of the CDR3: TGTGCCAGTAGAACACGACAGGGGACCGGGGAGCTGTTTTTT. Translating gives CASRTRQGTGELFF.

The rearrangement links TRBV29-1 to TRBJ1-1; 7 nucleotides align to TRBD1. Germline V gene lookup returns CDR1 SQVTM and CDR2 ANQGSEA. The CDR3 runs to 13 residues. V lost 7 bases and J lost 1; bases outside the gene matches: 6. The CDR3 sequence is CSARTGRNTEAFF. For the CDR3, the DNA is TGCAGCGCCCGGACAGGACGGAACACTGAAGCTTTCTTT. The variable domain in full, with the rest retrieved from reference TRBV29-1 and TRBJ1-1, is SAVISQKPSRDICQRGTSLTIQCQVDSQVTMMFWYRQQPGQSLTLIATANQGSEATYESGFVIDKFPISRPNLTFSTLTVSNMSPEDSSIYLCSARTGRNTEAFFGQGTRLTVV.

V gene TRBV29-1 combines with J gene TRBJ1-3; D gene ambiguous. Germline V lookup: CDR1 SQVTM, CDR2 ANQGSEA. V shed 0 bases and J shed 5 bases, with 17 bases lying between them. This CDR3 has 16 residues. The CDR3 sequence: CSVEDEKGLLRNTIYF. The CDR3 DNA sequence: TGCAGCGTTGAAGATGAGAAAGGGTTGTTACGAAACACCATATATTTT.

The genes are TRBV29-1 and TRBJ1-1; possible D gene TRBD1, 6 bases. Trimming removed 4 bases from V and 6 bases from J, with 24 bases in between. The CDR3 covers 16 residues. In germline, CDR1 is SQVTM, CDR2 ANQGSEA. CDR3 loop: CSVGPATTGPMAEAFF. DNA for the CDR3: TGCAGCGTTGGACCGGCCACCACAGGGCCGATGGCTGAAGCTTTCTTT.

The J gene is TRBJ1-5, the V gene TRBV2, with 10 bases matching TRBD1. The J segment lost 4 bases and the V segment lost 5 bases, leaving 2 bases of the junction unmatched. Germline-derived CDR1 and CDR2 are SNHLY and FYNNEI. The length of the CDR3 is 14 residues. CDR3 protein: CASSSGQGNQPQHF. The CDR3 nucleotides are TGTGCCAGCAGTTCGGGACAGGGGAATCAGCCCCAGCATTTT.

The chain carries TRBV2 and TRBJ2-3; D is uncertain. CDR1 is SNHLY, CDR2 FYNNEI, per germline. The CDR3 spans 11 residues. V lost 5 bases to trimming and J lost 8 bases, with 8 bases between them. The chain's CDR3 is CASSLPFTQYF. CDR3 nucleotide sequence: TGTGCCAGCAGTCTTCCGTTTACGCAGTATTTT.

This CDR3 is CASSSGWIDGYTF. The CDR3 bases are TGTGCCAGCAGCTCGGGGTGGATCGATGGCTACACCTTC. The J gene is TRBJ1-2, the V gene TRBV5-5, with D unclear. V dropped 3 bases and J dropped 6 bases, with 12 bases sitting between them. The germline CDR1 and CDR2 sequences are SGHKS and YYEKEE (reference sequence). This CDR3 contains 13 residues.

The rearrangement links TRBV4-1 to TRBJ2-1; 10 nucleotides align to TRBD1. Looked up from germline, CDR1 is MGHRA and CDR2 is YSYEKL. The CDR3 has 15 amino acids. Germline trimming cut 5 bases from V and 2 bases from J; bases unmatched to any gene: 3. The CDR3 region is CASSEGQGPYNEQFF. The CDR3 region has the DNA TGCGCCAGCAGCGAGGGACAGGGGCCCTACAATGAGCAGTTCTTC.

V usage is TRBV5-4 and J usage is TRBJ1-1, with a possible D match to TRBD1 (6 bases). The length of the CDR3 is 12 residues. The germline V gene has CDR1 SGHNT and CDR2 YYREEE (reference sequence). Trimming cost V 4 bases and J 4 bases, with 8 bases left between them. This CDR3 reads CASSQGITEAFF. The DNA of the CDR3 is TGTGCCAGCAGCCAGGGGATCACTGAAGCTTTCTTT. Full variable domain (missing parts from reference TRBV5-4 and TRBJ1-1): ETGVTQSPTHLIKTRGQQVTLRCSSQSGHNTVSWYQQALGQGPQFIFQYYREEENGRGNFPPRFSGLQFPNYSSELNVNALELDDSALYLCASSQGITEAFFGQGTRLTVV.

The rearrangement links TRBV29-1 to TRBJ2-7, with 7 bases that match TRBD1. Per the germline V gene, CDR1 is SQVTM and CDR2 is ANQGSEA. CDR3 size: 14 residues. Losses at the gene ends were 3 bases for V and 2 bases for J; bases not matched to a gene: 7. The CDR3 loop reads CSVEGWDSPYEQYF. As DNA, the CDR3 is TGCAGCGTTGAGGGTTGGGACAGTCCCTACGAGCAGTACTTC.

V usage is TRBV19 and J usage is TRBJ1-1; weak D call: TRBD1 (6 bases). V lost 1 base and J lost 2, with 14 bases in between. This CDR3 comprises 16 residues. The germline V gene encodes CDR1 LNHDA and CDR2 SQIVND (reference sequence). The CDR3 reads CASSIGWRGRNTEAFF. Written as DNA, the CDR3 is TGTGCCAGTAGTATAGGGTGGCGGGGGCGAAACACTGAAGCTTTCTTT. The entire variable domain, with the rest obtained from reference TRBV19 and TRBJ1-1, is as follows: DGGITQSPKYLFRKEGQNVTLSCEQNLNHDAMYWYRQDPGQGLRLIYYSQIVNDFQKGDIAEGYSVSREKKESFPLTVTSAQKNPTAFYLCASSIGWRGRNTEAFFGQGTRLTVV.

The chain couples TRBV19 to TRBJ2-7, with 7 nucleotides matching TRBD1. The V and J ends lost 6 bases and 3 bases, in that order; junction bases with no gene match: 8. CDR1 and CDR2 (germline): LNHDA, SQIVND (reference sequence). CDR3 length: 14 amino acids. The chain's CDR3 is CASSTPGTDYEQYF. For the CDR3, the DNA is TGTGCCAGTAGCACCCCCGGGACAGACTACGAGCAGTACTTC.

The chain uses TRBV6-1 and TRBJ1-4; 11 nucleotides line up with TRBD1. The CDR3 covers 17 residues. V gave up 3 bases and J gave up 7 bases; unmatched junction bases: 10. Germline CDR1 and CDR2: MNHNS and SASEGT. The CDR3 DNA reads TGTGCCAGCAGTGATCATCGGACAGGGGGCGTAAGTGAAAAACTGTTTTTT. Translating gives CASSDHRTGGVSEKLFF.

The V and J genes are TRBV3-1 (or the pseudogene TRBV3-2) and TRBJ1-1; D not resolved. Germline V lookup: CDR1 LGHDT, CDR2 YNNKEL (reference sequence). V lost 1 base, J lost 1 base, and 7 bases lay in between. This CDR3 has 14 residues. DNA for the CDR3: TGTGCCAGCAGCCAAGTAACAGAGAACACTGAAGCTTTCTTT. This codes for CASSQVTENTEAFF.

CDR3 nucleotides: TGCAGCGTTGTACATAAGTTGGGAGAGGAAGCTTTCTTT. Residues: CSVVHKLGEEAFF. The chain carries TRBV29-1 and TRBJ1-1; unclear D gene. The germline CDR1 and CDR2 sequences are SQVTM and ANQGSEA. V lost 4 bases and J 8 bases, leaving 17 bases between the germline ends. This CDR3 has 13 amino acids.

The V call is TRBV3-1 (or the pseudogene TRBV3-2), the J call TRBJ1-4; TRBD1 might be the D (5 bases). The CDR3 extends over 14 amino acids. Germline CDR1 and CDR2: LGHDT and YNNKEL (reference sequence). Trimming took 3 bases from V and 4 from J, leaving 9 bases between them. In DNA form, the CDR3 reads TGTGCCAGCAGCCAGGGACGGAATAATGAAAAACTGTTTTTT. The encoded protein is CASSQGRNNEKLFF.

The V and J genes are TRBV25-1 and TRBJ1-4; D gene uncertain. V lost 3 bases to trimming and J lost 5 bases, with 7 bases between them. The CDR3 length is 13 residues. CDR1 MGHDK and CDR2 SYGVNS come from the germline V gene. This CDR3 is CASSDPHNEKLFF. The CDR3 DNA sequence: TGTGCCAGCAGTGATCCCCACAATGAAAAACTGTTTTTT.

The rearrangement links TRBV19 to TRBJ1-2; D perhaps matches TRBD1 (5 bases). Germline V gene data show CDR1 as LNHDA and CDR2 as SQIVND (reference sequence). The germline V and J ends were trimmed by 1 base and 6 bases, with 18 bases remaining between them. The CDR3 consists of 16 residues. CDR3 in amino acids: CASSIGRGALGNGYTF. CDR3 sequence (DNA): TGTGCCAGTAGTATAGGACGTGGGGCATTAGGGAATGGCTACACCTTC. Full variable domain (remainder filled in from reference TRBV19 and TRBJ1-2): DGGITQSPKYLFRKEGQNVTLSCEQNLNHDAMYWYRQDPGQGLRLIYYSQIVNDFQKGDIAEGYSVSREKKESFPLTVTSAQKNPTAFYLCASSIGRGALGNGYTFGSGTRLTVV.

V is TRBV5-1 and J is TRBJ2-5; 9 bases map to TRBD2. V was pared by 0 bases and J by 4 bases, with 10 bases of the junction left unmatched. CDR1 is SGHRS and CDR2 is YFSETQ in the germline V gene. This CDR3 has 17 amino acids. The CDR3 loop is CASSLGDFAGGLETQYF. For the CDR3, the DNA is TGCGCCAGCAGCTTGGGCGACTTTGCGGGGGGGCTAGAGACCCAGTACTTC.

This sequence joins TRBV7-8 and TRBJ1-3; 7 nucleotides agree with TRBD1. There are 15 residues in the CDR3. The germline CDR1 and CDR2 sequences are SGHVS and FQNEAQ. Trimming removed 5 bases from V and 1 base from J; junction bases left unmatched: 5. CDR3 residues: CASSPLTGSGNTIYF. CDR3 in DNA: TGTGCCAGCAGCCCACTGACAGGGTCTGGAAACACCATATATTTT.

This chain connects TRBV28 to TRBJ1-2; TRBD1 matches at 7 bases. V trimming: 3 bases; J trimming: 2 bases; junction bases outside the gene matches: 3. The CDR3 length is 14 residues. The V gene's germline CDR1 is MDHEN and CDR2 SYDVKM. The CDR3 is CASSFLQGNYGYTF. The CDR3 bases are TGTGCCAGCAGTTTCCTACAGGGGAACTATGGCTACACCTTC.

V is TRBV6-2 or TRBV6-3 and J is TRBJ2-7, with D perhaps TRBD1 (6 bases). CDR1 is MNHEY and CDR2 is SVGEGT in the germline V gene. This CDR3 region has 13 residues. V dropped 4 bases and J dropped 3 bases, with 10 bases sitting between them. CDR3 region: CASSSRDNYEQYF. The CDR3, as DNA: TGTGCCAGCAGTTCCAGGGACAACTACGAGCAGTACTTC.